The 28 T cell receptor beta chains presented below share a single source sample, sequenced in a study of spatial heterogeneity in lung cancer. Described time point: sample taken at primary tumor resection. Whole RNA, which was extracted from tumor, nontumor lung tissue or frozen PBMC, was sequenced without any cell sorting. TCRdb analysed the 5' RACE reads with MiXCR anew, one entry per CDR3 protein. Here the sample spans around 19,000 distinct CDR3 sequences, 15% to 20% being singletons. Sequenced here: PBMCs, sampled at surgery. The source of these receptors is a male donor with early-stage non-small cell lung cancer.

The DNA for the CDR3 is TGCAGTGCTAGAGTGCCACAGGGGGGCAATAGCAATCAGCCCCAGCATTTT. Protein product: CSARVPQGGNSNQPQHF. The chain combines TRBV20-1 with TRBJ1-5; 8 nucleotides align to TRBD1. The V gene end was trimmed by 1 base and the J gene end by 0 bases; junction bases not matched to a gene: 8. The CDR3 has 17 amino acids. Germline V CDR1 and CDR2: DFQATT, SNEGSKA (reference sequence).

This clonotype came up a few times. This chain joins TRBV12-3 or TRBV12-4 and TRBJ2-1; possibly TRBD2 for D (7 bases). V lost 4 bases to trimming and J lost 2 bases, with 12 bases between them. The CDR3 totals 15 residues. As DNA, the CDR3 is TGTGCCAGCAGTTGGGAGGGGGGGCCCTACAATGAGCAGTTCTTC. It specifies CASSWEGGPYNEQFF.

In its sample, this clonotype was seen many times. This chain uses TRBV5-4 with TRBJ1-1, with 7 nucleotides matching TRBD1. Looked up from germline, CDR1 is SGHNT and CDR2 is YYREEE (reference sequence). J lost 0 bases, V lost 0 bases, and 2 bases had no gene match. The CDR3 loop spans 15 amino acids. The CDR3 DNA is TGTGCCAGCAGCTTGGGAGGGACAGTGAACACTGAAGCTTTCTTT. Amino acids: CASSLGGTVNTEAFF.

This clonotype has a count of ten or more. The genes are TRBV29-1 and TRBJ1-1, with a tentative D call TRBD1 (6 bases). From germline, CDR1 is SQVTM and CDR2 ANQGSEA. The CDR3 has 13 residues. Trimming took 6 bases from V and 5 from J, leaving 16 bases between them. The CDR3 DNA reads TGCAGCGTGAATACAGGGTGGGGGACTGAAGCTTTCTTT. Encoded protein: CSVNTGWGTEAFF.

The rearrangement joins TRBV19 to TRBJ2-2; the match to TRBD2 covers 10 bases. The CDR3 is 17 residues long. Losses at the gene ends were 6 bases for V and 0 bases for J; bases not matched to a gene: 7. Looked up from germline, CDR1 is LNHDA and CDR2 is SQIVND (reference sequence). The DNA for the CDR3 is TGTGCCAGTAGCCCGAGACTAGCGGGTTCGAACACCGGGGAGCTGTTTTTT. This encodes CASSPRLAGSNTGELFF.

This clonotype is categorized as medium-sized. This sequence joins TRBV6-6 and TRBJ1-6; no clear D. Trimming took 7 bases from V and 5 from J, leaving 9 bases between them. Germline-derived CDR1 and CDR2 are MNHNY and SVGAGI (reference sequence). The CDR3 length is 13 residues. The CDR3 loop is CASTAENNSPLHF. In DNA form, the CDR3 reads TGTGCCAGCACAGCCGAGAATAATTCACCCCTCCACTTT.

J is TRBJ2-2 and V is TRBV12-3 or TRBV12-4; 9 nucleotides align to TRBD1. Trimming took 0 bases from V and 0 from J; bases not matched to a gene: 2. This CDR3 spans 17 amino acids. The CDR3 DNA reads TGTGCCAGCAGTTTAGCCCGACAGGGGGCGAACACCGGGGAGCTGTTTTTT. This gives the protein CASSLARQGANTGELFF.

The chain uses TRBV28 and TRBJ2-7, with 10 bases that match TRBD1. Losses at the gene ends were 4 bases for V and 0 bases for J; bases not matched to a gene: 3. The CDR3 spans 15 residues. The germline gives CDR1 MDHEN, CDR2 SYDVKM. The CDR3 coding sequence is TGTGCCAGCAGTTCTAGGACAGGGGGCTCCTACGAGCAGTACTTC. Translated: CASSSRTGGSYEQYF.

This clonotype was picked up a small number of times. J is TRBJ2-5 and V is TRBV20-1; 8 bases map to TRBD1. Germline V lookup: CDR1 DFQATT, CDR2 SNEGSKA (reference sequence). This CDR3 is built from 12 residues. V shed 8 bases, J shed 3 bases, and the junction held 5 bases outside the gene matches. The CDR3 here is CSSGGAEETQYF. The CDR3 DNA reads TGCAGTTCAGGGGGCGCGGAAGAGACCCAGTACTTC.

The chain couples TRBV7-8 to TRBJ2-2; a possible D gene is TRBD2 (5 bases). V lost 7 bases, J lost 7 bases, and 10 bases lay in between. The CDR3 covers 12 residues. Germline CDR1 SGHVS, CDR2 FQNEAQ. This CDR3 reads CASTHGDGELFF. The DNA for the CDR3 is TGTGCCAGCACCCACGGGGACGGGGAGCTGTTTTTT.

This clonotype has more than one count but fewer than ten. The V gene is TRBV29-1, the J gene TRBJ1-1; maybe TRBD1 (6 bases). The CDR3 is made up of 14 amino acids. Trimming removed 3 bases at V and 5 bases at J, with 16 bases between. Germline V lookup: CDR1 SQVTM, CDR2 ANQGSEA. This CDR3 is CSVDRAGEGTEAFF. The CDR3 nucleotides are TGCAGCGTTGATCGGGCAGGGGAGGGGACTGAAGCTTTCTTT.

The gene calls are TRBV18 and TRBJ1-2; 10 nucleotides agree with TRBD1. CDR3 length: 14 residues. Germline V gene lookup returns CDR1 KGHSH and CDR2 LQKENI. The trim removed 6 bases at V and 6 bases at J, leaving 7 bases unmatched. DNA for the CDR3: TGTGCCAGCTCCCCCGGGACAGGGGTCAATGGCTACACCTTC. Protein sequence: CASSPGTGVNGYTF.

CDR3 coding DNA: TGTGCCAGCAGGCGAACCTCACAGGGCGAATCTACGCAGTATTTT. This translates into CASRRTSQGESTQYF. The chain combines TRBV27 with TRBJ2-3; tentative D call: TRBD1 (6 bases). The CDR3 contains 15 residues. Trimming took off 6 bases at V and 8 bases at J, with 21 bases between the two ends. CDR1 is MNHEY, CDR2 SMNVEV, per germline (reference sequence).

This clonotype was seen a few times. This rearrangement joins TRBV11-2 to TRBJ2-7; TRBD1 agrees at 7 bases. V lost 0 bases and J lost 5; bases outside the gene matches: 10. This CDR3 has 16 residues. Germline V gene lookup returns CDR1 SGHAT and CDR2 FQNNGV. This CDR3 is CASSLEITGALNEQYF. CDR3 DNA sequence: TGTGCCAGCAGCTTAGAAATAACAGGGGCCCTCAACGAGCAGTACTTC. Looking up the rest from reference TRBV11-2 and TRBJ2-7 gives the full variable domain: EAGVAQSPRYKIIEKRQSVAFWCNPISGHATLYWYQQILGQGPKLLIQFQNNGVVDDSQLPKDRFSAERLKGVDSTLKIQPAKLEDSAVYLCASSLEITGALNEQYFGPGTRLTVT.

The chain carries TRBV29-1 and TRBJ1-5; 7 bases match TRBD1. V shed 5 bases and J 2 bases; nucleotides not matched to a gene: 6. CDR1 and CDR2 (germline): SQVTM, ANQGSEA. The CDR3 contains 14 residues. CDR3 coding DNA: TGCAGCGTTCGGATCACAGGGGGCAATCAGCCCCAGCATTTT. Amino acids: CSVRITGGNQPQHF. Variable domain in full (rest from reference TRBV29-1 and TRBJ1-5): SAVISQKPSRDICQRGTSLTIQCQVDSQVTMMFWYRQQPGQSLTLIATANQGSEATYESGFVIDKFPISRPNLTFSTLTVSNMSPEDSSIYLCSVRITGGNQPQHFGDGTRLSIL.

This clonotype has ten or more counts. The chain combines TRBV7-9 with TRBJ2-3; 11 positions agree with TRBD2. Germline CDR1 and CDR2: SEHNR and FQNEAQ (reference sequence). The CDR3 covers 14 residues. Trimming at V came to 6 bases and at J to 5 bases, leaving 4 bases not matched to a gene. In nucleotides, the CDR3 is TGTGCCAGCAGACCTAGCGGGGGGATAGATACGCAGTATTTT. This codes for CASRPSGGIDTQYF.

This clonotype has more than one count but fewer than ten. The chain links TRBV30 to TRBJ1-3, with 7 bases identical to TRBD1. Losses at the gene ends were 4 bases for V and 0 bases for J; bases not matched to a gene: 15. CDR1 and CDR2 from the germline V gene are GTSNPN and SVGIG (reference sequence). The CDR3 spans 18 residues. CDR3 in DNA: TGTGCCTGGATGTTACTCAGAGGGACAGCAAGCTCTGGAAACACCATATATTTT. Translating gives CAWMLLRGTASSGNTIYF.

By proportion, this clonotype is medium-sized (0.01 to 0.1%). Here the CDR3 reads CASSSRGENEKLFF. The CDR3 region has the DNA TGTGCCAGCAGTTCCAGGGGGGAGAATGAAAAACTGTTTTTT. This sequence joins TRBV7-9 and TRBJ1-4; the match to TRBD1 covers 7 bases. The germline V gene has CDR1 SEHNR and CDR2 FQNEAQ (reference sequence). CDR3 size: 14 residues. Trimming removed 6 bases from V and 5 bases from J; junction bases left unmatched: 6.

The chain is built from TRBV11-3 and TRBJ2-3, with no clear D. The CDR3 spans 14 residues. V was pared by 4 bases and J by 7 bases, with 15 bases between. Germline loops: CDR1 SGHNT, CDR2 YENEEA. CDR3 sequence: CASSSMGLGNTQYF. CDR3 DNA: TGTGCCAGCAGCTCAATGGGATTGGGAAATACGCAGTATTTT.

V is TRBV10-3 and J is TRBJ2-7; 9 bases are a match to TRBD2. CDR1 is ENHRY, CDR2 SYGVKD, per germline. CDR3 length: 16 residues. J lost 3 bases, V lost 2 bases, and 8 bases had no gene match. The CDR3 is CAISELSGGGGYEQYF. For the CDR3, the DNA is TGTGCCATCAGTGAGCTTTCTGGCGGGGGGGGCTACGAGCAGTACTTC.

In this sample, this clonotype is medium-sized. V is TRBV13 and J is TRBJ2-7, with 11 bases identical to TRBD2. CDR1 and CDR2 (germline): PRHDT, FYEKMQ (reference sequence). Trimming took 3 bases from V and 3 from J; bases not matched to a gene: 4. This CDR3 spans 15 amino acids. The CDR3 nucleotides are TGTGCCAGCAGCTTTAGCGGGGGGGCCATCTACGAGCAGTACTTC. It translates to CASSFSGGAIYEQYF.

In the case of this clonotype: A much larger clonotype is one base distant, so this may be a read error. The chain combines TRBV6-6 with TRBJ2-7; possibly TRBD1 or TRBD2 for D (7 bases each). Germline assignment: CDR1 MNHNY and CDR2 SVGAGI (reference sequence). This CDR3 is 14 amino acids long. The CDR3 DNA is TGTGCCAGCAAGGGGGGGACAGACACCTACGAGCTGTACTTC. This gives the protein CASKGGTDTYELYF.

The rearrangement uses TRBV12-3 or TRBV12-4 and TRBJ1-2, with 7 bases aligning to TRBD1. V shed 6 bases and J 3 bases; nucleotides not matched to a gene: 1. The CDR3 has 12 amino acids. The CDR3 sequence is CASSGQDYGYTF. Written as DNA, the CDR3 is TGTGCCAGCAGCGGACAGGACTATGGCTACACCTTC.

This clonotype was counted ten times or more. The chain carries TRBV6-5 and TRBJ2-3, with TRBD2 matching over 12 bases. Germline V gene data show CDR1 as MNHEY and CDR2 as SVGAGI. This CDR3 contains 16 residues. The J segment lost 4 bases and the V segment lost 6 bases, leaving 8 bases of the junction unmatched. CDR3 region: CASREPGLAGSDTQYF. The CDR3 bases are TGTGCCAGCAGAGAGCCCGGACTAGCGGGGTCAGATACGCAGTATTTT.

This clonotype was detected many times. This chain links TRBV18 with TRBJ1-1; D is undetermined. Per germline, CDR1 KGHSH and CDR2 LQKENI. CDR3 length equals 12 residues. Trimming pared 2 bases from V and 7 bases from J, leaving 8 bases between. The CDR3 coding sequence is TGTGCCAGCTCACCAGTTCGGGGTGAAGCTTTCTTT. Translated: CASSPVRGEAFF.

This clonotype was counted ten times or more. V gene TRBV9 combines with J gene TRBJ2-7; 12 bases map to TRBD2. The CDR3 covers 15 residues. Germline V gene sequence: CDR1 SGDLS, CDR2 YYNGEE. V was pared by 3 bases and J by 3 bases, with 4 bases of the junction left unmatched. As DNA, the CDR3 is TGTGCCAGCAGCGCGACTAGCGGGGGCCTCTACGAGCAGTACTTC. The encoded protein is CASSATSGGLYEQYF.

This clonotype was recorded many times. The chain has TRBV7-3 and TRBJ2-5; D not resolved. Germline lookup yields CDR1 SGHTA and CDR2 FQGTGA. Trimming cost V 5 bases and J 3 bases, with 10 bases left between them. The CDR3 contains 13 residues. The CDR3 DNA is TGTGCCAGCAGCCTGGGCGCCAAAGAGACCCAGTACTTC. Translating it yields CASSLGAKETQYF.

The CDR3 DNA reads as TGTGCCAGCAGTTACTCCCCTCCGGGACTAGCATCGCACTACGAGCAGTACTTC. It encodes CASSYSPPGLASHYEQYF. The chain joins TRBV6-5 to TRBJ2-7; 9 bases fit TRBD2. Per the germline V gene, CDR1 is MNHEY and CDR2 is SVGAGI. V shed 0 bases, J shed 3 bases, and the junction held 12 bases outside the gene matches. The CDR3 extends over 18 amino acids.